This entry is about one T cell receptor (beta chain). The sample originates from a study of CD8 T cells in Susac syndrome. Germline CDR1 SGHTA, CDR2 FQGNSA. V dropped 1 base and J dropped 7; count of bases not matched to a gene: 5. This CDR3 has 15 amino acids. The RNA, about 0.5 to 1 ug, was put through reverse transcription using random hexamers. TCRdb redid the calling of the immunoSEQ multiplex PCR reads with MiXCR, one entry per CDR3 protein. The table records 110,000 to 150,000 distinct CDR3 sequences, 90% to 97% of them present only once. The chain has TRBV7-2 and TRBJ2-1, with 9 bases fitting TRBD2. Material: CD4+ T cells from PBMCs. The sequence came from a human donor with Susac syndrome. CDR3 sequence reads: CASSLVAGDGNEQFF. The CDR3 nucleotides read TGTGCCAGCAGCTTAGTAGCGGGAGATGGAAATGAGCAGTTCTTC.